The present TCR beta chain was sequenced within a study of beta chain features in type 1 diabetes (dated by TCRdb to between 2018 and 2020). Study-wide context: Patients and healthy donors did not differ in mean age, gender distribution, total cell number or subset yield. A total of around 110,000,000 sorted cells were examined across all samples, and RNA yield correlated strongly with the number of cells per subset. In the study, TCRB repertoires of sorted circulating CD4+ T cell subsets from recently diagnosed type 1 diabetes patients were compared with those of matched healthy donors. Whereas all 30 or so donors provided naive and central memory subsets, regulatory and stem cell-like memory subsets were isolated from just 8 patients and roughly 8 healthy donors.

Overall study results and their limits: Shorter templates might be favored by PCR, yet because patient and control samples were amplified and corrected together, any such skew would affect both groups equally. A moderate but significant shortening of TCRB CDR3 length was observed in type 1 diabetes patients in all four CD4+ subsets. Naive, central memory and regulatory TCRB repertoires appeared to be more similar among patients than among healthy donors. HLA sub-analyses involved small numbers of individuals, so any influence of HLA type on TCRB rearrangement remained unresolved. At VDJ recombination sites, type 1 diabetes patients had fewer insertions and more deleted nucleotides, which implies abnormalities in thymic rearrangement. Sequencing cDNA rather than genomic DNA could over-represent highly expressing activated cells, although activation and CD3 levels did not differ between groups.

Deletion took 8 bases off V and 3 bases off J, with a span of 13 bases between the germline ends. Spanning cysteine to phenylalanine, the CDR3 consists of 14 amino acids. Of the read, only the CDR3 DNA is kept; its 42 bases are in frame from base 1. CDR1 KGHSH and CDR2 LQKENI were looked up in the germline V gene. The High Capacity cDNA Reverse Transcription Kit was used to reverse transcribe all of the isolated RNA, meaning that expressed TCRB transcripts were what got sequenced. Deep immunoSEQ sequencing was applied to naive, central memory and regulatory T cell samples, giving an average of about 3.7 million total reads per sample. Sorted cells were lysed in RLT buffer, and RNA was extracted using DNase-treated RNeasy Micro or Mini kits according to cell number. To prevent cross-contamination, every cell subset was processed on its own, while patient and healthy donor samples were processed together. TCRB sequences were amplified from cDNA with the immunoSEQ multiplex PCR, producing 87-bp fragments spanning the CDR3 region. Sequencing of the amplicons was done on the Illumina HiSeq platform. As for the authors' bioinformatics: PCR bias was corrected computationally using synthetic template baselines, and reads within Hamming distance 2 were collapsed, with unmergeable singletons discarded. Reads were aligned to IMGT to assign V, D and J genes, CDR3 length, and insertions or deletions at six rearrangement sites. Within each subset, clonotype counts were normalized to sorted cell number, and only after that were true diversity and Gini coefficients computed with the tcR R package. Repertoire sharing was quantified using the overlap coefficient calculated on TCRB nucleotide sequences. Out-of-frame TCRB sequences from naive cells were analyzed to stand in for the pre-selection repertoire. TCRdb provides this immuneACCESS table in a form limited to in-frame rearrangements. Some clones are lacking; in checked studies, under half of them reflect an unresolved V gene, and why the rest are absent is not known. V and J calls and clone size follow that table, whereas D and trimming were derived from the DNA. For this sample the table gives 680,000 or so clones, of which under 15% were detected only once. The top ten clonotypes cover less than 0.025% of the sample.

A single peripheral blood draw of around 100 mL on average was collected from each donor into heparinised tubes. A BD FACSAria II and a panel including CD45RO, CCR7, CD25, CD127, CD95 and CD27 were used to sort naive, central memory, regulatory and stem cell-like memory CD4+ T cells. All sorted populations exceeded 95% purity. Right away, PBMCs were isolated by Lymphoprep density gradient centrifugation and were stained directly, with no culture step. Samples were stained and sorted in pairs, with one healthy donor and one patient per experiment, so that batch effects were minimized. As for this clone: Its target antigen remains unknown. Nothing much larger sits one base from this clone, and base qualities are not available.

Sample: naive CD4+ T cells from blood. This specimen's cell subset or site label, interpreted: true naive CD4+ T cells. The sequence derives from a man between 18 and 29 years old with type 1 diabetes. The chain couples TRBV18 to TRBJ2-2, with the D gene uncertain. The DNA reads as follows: TGTGCCAGCCATCTCGGGCTGGACACCGGGGAGCTGTTTTTT. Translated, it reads CASHLGLDTGELFF.